The rows below give T cell receptor beta chains drawn from one sample of a study of T cell responses to AZD1222 COVID-19 vaccine. Data came from immunoSEQ multiplex PCR; TCRdb stores just in-frame clones and leaves some out. The table includes fewer than 250,000 clones, just over 90% detected once. Material: peripheral blood, obtained on day 0 of MenACWY control vaccination. The receptors stem from an adult in good health. CDR3s include the opening cysteine and the closing phenylalanine or tryptophan. A D gene is named only where the DNA matches it firmly. A row's size may be missing; if present it is once, few, many or a size class.

j_call d_call v_call cdr3_length clone_size cdr3_nt cdr3_aa
TRBJ1-2 NA TRBV19 15 NA TGTGCCAGTAGTATACAGGGTCGATCGACCTATGGCTACACCTTC CASSIQGRSTYGYTF
TRBJ2-2 NA TRBV5-4 15 NA TGTGCCAGCAGCTTAGGGACTTTGAACACCGGGGAGCTGTTTTTT CASSLGTLNTGELFF
TRBJ1-2 NA TRBV19 13 NA TGTGCCAGTAGGCCAGGTGGCAGTGCTTACTACACCTTC CASRPGGSAYYTF
TRBJ2-5 NA TRBV7-2 13 NA TGTGCCAGCAGCCGCCCCCCCTCAGAGACCCAGTACTTC CASSRPPSETQYF
TRBJ2-7 TRBD2 TRBV6-5 15 NA TGTGCCAGCAGTTTACTAGCGGGGGCTTCCTACGAGCAGTACTTC CASSLLAGASYEQYF
TRBJ2-3 TRBD2 TRBV2 17 NA TGTGCCAGCAGTGAAGGTGGTAGCGGGGGGGCCACGGATACGCAGTATTTT CASSEGGSGGATDTQYF
TRBJ1-1 TRBD1 TRBV7-2 14 NA TGTGCCAGCCGGACAGGGGAGCGGAACACTGAAGCTTTCTTT CASRTGERNTEAFF
TRBJ1-2 TRBD1 TRBV2 18 NA TGTGCCAGCACTCGTATGATGAAGACAGGGGGTTACTCCTATGGCTACACCTTC CASTRMMKTGGYSYGYTF
TRBJ1-4 NA TRBV21-1 13 NA TGTGCCAGCAGCAAAGAACCCCGGGGGAAACTGTTTTTT CASSKEPRGKLFF
TRBJ1-2 NA TRBV28 11 NA TGTGCCCTGAGAGGGGTTTATGGCTACACCTTC CALRGVYGYTF
TRBJ1-2 TRBD1 TRBV18 18 NA TGTGCCAGCTCCCGCCCCGGGACAGTCCGAATTCAAAACTATGGCTACACCTTC CASSRPGTVRIQNYGYTF
TRBJ2-2 NA TRBV5-1 15 NA TGCGCCAGCAGTACCCCCTACAGGGCGACCGGGGAGCTGTTTTTT CASSTPYRATGELFF
TRBJ1-2 NA TRBV19 13 NA TGTGCCAGTAGTACTACAATCTGGCAAAACTACACCTTC CASSTTIWQNYTF
TRBJ2-5 NA TRBV7-6 14 NA TGTGCCAGCAGACAACAGGGTTTAGTAGAGACCCAGTACTTC CASRQQGLVETQYF
TRBJ2-6 NA TRBV5-6 11 NA TGTGCCAGCAGCTTGAACAACGTCCTGACTTTC CASSLNNVLTF
TRBJ2-1 TRBD2 TRBV19 17 NA TGTGCCAGTAGTATTCCCTCACTAGCGGGGGTTGTTAATGAGCAGTTCTTC CASSIPSLAGVVNEQFF
TRBJ1-5 NA TRBV19 16 NA TGTGCCAGTAGGGACATGAAGGGCCGGAGCAATCAGCCCCAGCATTTT CASRDMKGRSNQPQHF
TRBJ2-3 TRBD2 TRBV9 15 once TGTGCCAGCAGCCAAGGACTAGCCTACACAGATACGCAGTATTTT CASSQGLAYTDTQYF
TRBJ1-2 NA TRBV7-2 14 NA TGTGCCAGCAGCTTAGGGGGAGCTAACTATGGCTACACCTTC CASSLGGANYGYTF
TRBJ1-2 NA TRBV11-1 12 once TGTGCCAGCAGCGACCTTCGCTATGGCTACACCTTC CASSDLRYGYTF
TRBJ2-3 NA TRBV5-1 17 NA TGCGCCAGCAGCTTGGAACTCGATGCCCGCAGCACAGATACGCAGTATTTT CASSLELDARSTDTQYF
TRBJ1-2 TRBD1 TRBV19 16 NA TGTGCCAGTAGTATCTGGGGACAGAGACCTAACTATGGCTACACCTTC CASSIWGQRPNYGYTF
TRBJ2-1 NA TRBV7-2 15 NA TGTGCCAGCAGCTTCCCACAGGGCACAGACAATGAGCAGTTCTTC CASSFPQGTDNEQFF
TRBJ1-5 NA TRBV6-2/TRBV6-3 15 NA TGTGCCAGCAGCGTGGGGGTTTTAAGCAATCAGCCCCAGCATTTT CASSVGVLSNQPQHF
TRBJ1-6 NA TRBV7-8 14 NA TGTGCCAGCAGGCCCGGGATATCCCACTCACCCCTCCACTTT CASRPGISHSPLHF
TRBJ2-1 TRBD1 TRBV12-3/TRBV12-4 11 NA TGTGCCAGCAGCGACAGGGATGAGCAGTTCTTC CASSDRDEQFF
TRBJ1-1 NA TRBV7-2 14 NA TGTGCCAGCAGCACCTCAGGGGCGAACACTGAAGCTTTCTTT CASSTSGANTEAFF
TRBJ1-1 NA TRBV3-1/TRBV3-2 11 NA TGTGCCAGCAGCCAAGGAGCTGAAGCTTTCTTT CASSQGAEAFF
TRBJ2-1 TRBD2 TRBV29-1 14 once TGCAGCGTTCAGCGGGGGGGCCGTTGGGATGAGCAGTTCTTC CSVQRGGRWDEQFF
TRBJ1-3 TRBD1 TRBV6-5 15 NA TGTGCCAGCAGTTCACAGGGGGTCCCTGGAAACACCATATATTTT CASSSQGVPGNTIYF
TRBJ1-5 NA TRBV2 15 NA TGTGCCAGCAGTGGCGGCGGGTTGGGCAATCAGCCCCAGCATTTT CASSGGGLGNQPQHF
TRBJ1-1 NA TRBV20-1 11 NA TGCAGTGCTATCATCGCGGTGAAGCTTCTCTTT CSAIIAVKLLF
TRBJ1-1 NA TRBV18 15 NA TGTGCCAGCTCACCCTTCAGGGGAGAGAACACTGAAGCTTTCTTT CASSPFRGENTEAFF
TRBJ2-3 NA TRBV6-5 14 NA TGTGCCAGCAGCACCACCAGGGGAACAGATACGCAGTATTTT CASSTTRGTDTQYF
TRBJ1-2 NA TRBV24-1 15 NA TGTGCCACCAGTGCGGGGAGGGTTCGTCACTATGGCTACACCTTC CATSAGRVRHYGYTF
TRBJ1-1 NA TRBV27 11 NA TGTGCCAGCAGTAAGGGGACTGAAGCTTTCTTT CASSKGTEAFF
TRBJ2-2 TRBD1 TRBV5-1 13 NA TGCGCCAGCAGCGTAACAGGGGGCGGGGAGCTGTTTTTT CASSVTGGGELFF